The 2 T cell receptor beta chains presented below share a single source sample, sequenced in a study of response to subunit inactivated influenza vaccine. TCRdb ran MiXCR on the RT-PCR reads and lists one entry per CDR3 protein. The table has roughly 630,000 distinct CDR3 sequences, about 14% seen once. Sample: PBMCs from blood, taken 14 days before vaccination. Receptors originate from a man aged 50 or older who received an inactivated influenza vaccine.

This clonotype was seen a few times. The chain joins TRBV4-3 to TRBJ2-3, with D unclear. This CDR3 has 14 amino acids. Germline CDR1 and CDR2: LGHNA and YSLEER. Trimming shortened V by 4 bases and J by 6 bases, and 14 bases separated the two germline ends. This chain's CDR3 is CASSPWQETDTQYF. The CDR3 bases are TGCGCCAGCAGCCCTTGGCAGGAGACGGATACGCAGTATTTT.

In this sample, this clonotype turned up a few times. This CDR3 is CASSQGRGNEQFF. DNA for the CDR3: TGTGCCAGCAGCCAAGGTAGGGGGAATGAGCAGTTCTTC. V is TRBV4-2 and J is TRBJ2-1; weak D call: TRBD1 (6 bases). The CDR3 has 13 amino acids. V dropped 1 base and J dropped 7 bases, with 8 bases sitting between them. Germline V gene data show CDR1 as LGHNA and CDR2 as YNFKEQ.